Below are 13 T cell receptor beta chains sequenced from a single sample in a study of blood T cell repertoires in COVID-19. Data came from immunoSEQ multiplex PCR; TCRdb stores just in-frame clones and leaves some out. This sample has about 280,000 clones; approximately 90% occur once, and the top ten carry around 4.4%. Sequenced input: peripheral blood. These receptors were collected from a man aged 40-49 years with acute or convalescent COVID-19.

This sequence joins TRBV9 and TRBJ2-3, with TRBD2 matching 7 bases. V lost 4 bases, J lost 4 bases, and 3 bases stayed unmatched. The CDR3 has 13 amino acids. Germline CDR1 and CDR2: SGDLS and YYNGEE. As DNA, the CDR3 is TGTGCCAGCAGCCCTGGGGGGGCAGATACGCAGTATTTT. Translating it yields CASSPGGADTQYF.

This clone was observed a single time. The rearrangement joins TRBV3-1 (or the pseudogene TRBV3-2) to TRBJ1-5, with 8 nucleotides matching TRBD1. The trim removed 4 bases at V and 3 bases at J, leaving 5 bases unmatched. CDR1 and CDR2 (germline): LGHDT, YNNKEL (reference sequence). This CDR3 is built from 15 residues. The CDR3 here is CASSPTGGFNQPQHF. The CDR3 bases are TGTGCCAGCAGCCCCACAGGGGGTTTCAATCAGCCCCAGCATTTT.

V is TRBV19 and J is TRBJ2-1; 8 nucleotides match TRBD2. CDR1 LNHDA and CDR2 SQIVND come from the germline V gene (reference sequence). The CDR3 totals 15 residues. After removal of 2 bases from V and 5 bases from J, the junction contained 5 bases not matched to a gene. The CDR3 DNA sequence: TGTGCCAGTAGTATAAGGGGACTAGGGGACAATGAGCAGTTCTTC. Its protein product is CASSIRGLGDNEQFF. Full variable domain (missing parts from reference TRBV19 and TRBJ2-1): DGGITQSPKYLFRKEGQNVTLSCEQNLNHDAMYWYRQDPGQGLRLIYYSQIVNDFQKGDIAEGYSVSREKKESFPLTVTSAQKNPTAFYLCASSIRGLGDNEQFFGPGTRLTVL.

The V gene is TRBV4-1, the J gene TRBJ1-3, with D unclear. The CDR3 consists of 16 residues. Trimming stripped 4 bases from V and 0 bases from J, with 13 bases between. Looked up from germline, CDR1 is MGHRA and CDR2 is YSYEKL. CDR3 region: CASSRGWSISGNTIYF. In DNA, the CDR3 is TGCGCCAGCAGCCGAGGCTGGTCCATCTCTGGAAACACCATATATTTT.

This clone occurred once. Its ends do not fully match the called genes, so a read error is possible. The chain combines TRBV11-2 with TRBJ2-7; TRBD2 agrees at 7 bases. CDR1 SGHAT and CDR2 FQNNGV come from the germline V gene. The CDR3 length is 13 residues. The CDR3 here is CASSHSGGFVPNF. CDR3 DNA: TGTGCCAGCAGTCATTCCGGGGGGTTCGTGCCGAACTTC.

V usage is TRBV6-1 and J usage is TRBJ1-2; the match to TRBD1 covers 7 bases. CDR1 and CDR2 (germline): MNHNS, SASEGT. The V and J ends lost 6 bases and 0 bases, in that order; junction bases with no gene match: 7. The CDR3 has 15 residues. CDR3 DNA sequence: TGTGCCAGCAGCCTAGACAGGGCAGCTAACTATGGCTACACCTTC. Its protein is CASSLDRAANYGYTF.

This clone occurred once. V and J are TRBV7-9 and TRBJ2-3; TRBD2 aligns across 7 bases. The CDR3 is made up of 16 amino acids. Germline values: CDR1 SEHNR, CDR2 FQNEAQ (reference sequence). V was pared by 0 bases and J by 1 base, with 4 bases of the junction left unmatched. The CDR3 spells CASSLAAGLGTDTQYF. The DNA for the CDR3 is TGTGCCAGCAGCTTAGCAGCGGGATTGGGCACAGATACGCAGTATTTT. Full variable domain (outside the CDR3, taken from reference TRBV7-9 and TRBJ2-3): DTGVSQNPRHKITKRGQNVTFRCDPISEHNRLYWYRQTLGQGPEFLTYFQNEAQLEKSRLLSDRFSAERPKGSFSTLEIQRTEQGDSAMYLCASSLAAGLGTDTQYFGPGTRLTVL.

This clone was seen once. The V gene is TRBV29-1, the J gene TRBJ2-3; 11 positions match TRBD1. Germline lookup yields CDR1 SQVTM and CDR2 ANQGSEA. The CDR3 loop spans 13 amino acids. After removal of 5 bases from V and 10 bases from J, the junction contained 8 bases not matched to a gene. The CDR3 loop reads CSVSWTGGEAQYF. The CDR3 nucleotides read TGCAGCGTTTCCTGGACAGGGGGCGAAGCGCAGTATTTT.

The chain joins TRBV7-9 to TRBJ1-6, with TRBD1 identical over 9 bases. Trimming at V came to 3 bases and at J to 10 bases, leaving 7 bases not matched to a gene. CDR3 length: 15 residues. CDR1 and CDR2 from the germline V gene are SEHNR and FQNEAQ (reference sequence). The CDR3 DNA follows: TGTGCCAGCAGCTTGGGACAGGGAGAGGGATCACCCCTCCACTTT. Its protein product is CASSLGQGEGSPLHF.

The V gene is TRBV7-8, the J gene TRBJ2-2; 8 nucleotides agree with TRBD2. CDR1 is SGHVS, CDR2 FQNEAQ, per germline. The CDR3 loop spans 20 amino acids. Trimming cost V 3 bases and J 0 bases; bases outside gene matches: 15. The CDR3 protein is CASSFPGGKEEEANTGELFF. In nucleotides, the CDR3 is TGTGCCAGCAGCTTCCCGGGGGGGAAGGAAGAGGAGGCGAACACCGGGGAGCTGTTTTTT. Full variable domain (missing parts from reference TRBV7-8 and TRBJ2-2): GAGVSQSPRYKVAKRGQDVALRCDPISGHVSLFWYQQALGQGPEFLTYFQNEAQLDKSGLPSDRFFAERPEGSVSTLKIQRTQQEDSAVYLCASSFPGGKEEEANTGELFFGEGSRLTVL.

The rearrangement uses TRBV5-1 and TRBJ2-7, with TRBD1 identical over 7 bases. Germline V gene sequence: CDR1 SGHRS, CDR2 YFSETQ. The CDR3 loop spans 16 amino acids. V gave up 6 bases and J gave up 4 bases; unmatched junction bases: 16. The CDR3 reads CASNPQGMGTSYEQYF. The CDR3, as DNA: TGCGCCAGCAACCCACAGGGGATGGGAACCTCTTACGAGCAGTACTTC.

The chain links TRBV13 to TRBJ1-6; D call uncertain. The CDR3 sequence is 15 residues long. Germline CDR1 PRHDT, CDR2 FYEKMQ (reference sequence). V was clipped by 2 bases and J by 0 bases, with 5 bases between them. The CDR3 nucleotides are TGTGCCAGCAGCTTATTCAGCTCCTATAATTCACCCCTCCACTTT. Its translation is CASSLFSSYNSPLHF.

This chain links TRBV30 with TRBJ2-1; tentative D call: TRBD2 (6 bases). V dropped 4 bases and J dropped 4 bases, with 11 bases sitting between them. Germline CDR1 GTSNPN, CDR2 SVGIG (reference sequence). The CDR3 runs 13 residues. Here the CDR3 DNA reads TGTGCCTGGACCCGACGGGGGTACAATGAGCAGTTCTTC. Its translation: CAWTRRGYNEQFF. Drawing the rest from reference TRBV30 and TRBJ2-1, the complete variable domain is SQTIHQWPATLVQPVGSPLSLECTVEGTSNPNLYWYRQAAGRGLQLLFYSVGIGQISSEVPQNLSASRPQDRQFILSSKKLLLSDSGFYLCAWTRRGYNEQFFGPGTRLTVL.